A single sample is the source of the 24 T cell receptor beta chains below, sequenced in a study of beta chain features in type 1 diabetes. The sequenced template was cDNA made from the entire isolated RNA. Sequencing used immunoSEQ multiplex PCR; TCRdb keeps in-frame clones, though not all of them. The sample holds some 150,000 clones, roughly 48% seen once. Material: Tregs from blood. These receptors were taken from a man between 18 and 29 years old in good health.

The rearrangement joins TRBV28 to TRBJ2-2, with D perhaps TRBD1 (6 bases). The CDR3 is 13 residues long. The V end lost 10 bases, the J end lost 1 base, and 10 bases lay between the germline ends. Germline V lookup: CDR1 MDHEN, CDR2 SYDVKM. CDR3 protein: CAIPRGNTGELFF. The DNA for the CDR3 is TGTGCCATCCCCAGGGGGAACACCGGGGAGCTGTTTTTT.

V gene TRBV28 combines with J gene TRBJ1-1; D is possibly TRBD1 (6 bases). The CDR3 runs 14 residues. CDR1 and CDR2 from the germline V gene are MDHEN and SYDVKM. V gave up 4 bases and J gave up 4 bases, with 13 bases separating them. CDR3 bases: TGTGCCAGCAGTTACAGGGATATAGGCACTGAAGCTTTCTTT. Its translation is CASSYRDIGTEAFF.

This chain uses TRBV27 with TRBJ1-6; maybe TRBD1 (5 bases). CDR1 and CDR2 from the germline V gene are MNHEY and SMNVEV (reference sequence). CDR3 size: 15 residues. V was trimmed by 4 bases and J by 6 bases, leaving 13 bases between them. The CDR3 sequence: CASSSSGLRNSPLHF. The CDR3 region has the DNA TGTGCCAGCAGTTCTTCAGGGCTCCGTAATTCACCCCTCCACTTT.

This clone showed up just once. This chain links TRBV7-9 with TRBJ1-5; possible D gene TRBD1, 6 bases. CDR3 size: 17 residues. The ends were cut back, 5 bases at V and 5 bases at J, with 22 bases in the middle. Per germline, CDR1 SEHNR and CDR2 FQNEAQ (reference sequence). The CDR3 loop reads CASSLQSGTLTYQPQHF. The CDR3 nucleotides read TGTGCCAGCAGCCTCCAATCCGGGACACTGACCTATCAGCCCCAGCATTTT.

CDR3 sequence: CATSRQGSYGYTF. The CDR3 DNA sequence: TGTGCCACCTCGAGACAGGGTAGCTATGGCTACACCTTC. The chain is built from TRBV6-5 and TRBJ1-2, with 7 bases fitting TRBD1. The CDR3 has 13 amino acids. Trimming at V came to 10 bases and at J to 4 bases, leaving 9 bases not matched to a gene. CDR1 is MNHEY and CDR2 is SVGAGI in the germline V gene.

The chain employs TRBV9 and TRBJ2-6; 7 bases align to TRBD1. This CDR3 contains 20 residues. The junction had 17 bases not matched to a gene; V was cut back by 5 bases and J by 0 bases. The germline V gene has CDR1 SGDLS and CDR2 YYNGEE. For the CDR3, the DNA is TGTGCCAGCAGACTAGAAACTCCGGGACAGCTATACTCTGGGGCCAACGTCCTGACTTTC. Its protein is CASRLETPGQLYSGANVLTF.

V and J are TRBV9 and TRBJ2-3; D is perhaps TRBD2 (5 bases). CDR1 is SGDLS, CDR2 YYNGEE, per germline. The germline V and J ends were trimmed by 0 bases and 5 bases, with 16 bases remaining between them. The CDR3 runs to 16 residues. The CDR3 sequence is CASSVAFGIPVDTQYF. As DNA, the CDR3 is TGTGCCAGCAGCGTAGCTTTCGGGATTCCAGTAGATACGCAGTATTTT.

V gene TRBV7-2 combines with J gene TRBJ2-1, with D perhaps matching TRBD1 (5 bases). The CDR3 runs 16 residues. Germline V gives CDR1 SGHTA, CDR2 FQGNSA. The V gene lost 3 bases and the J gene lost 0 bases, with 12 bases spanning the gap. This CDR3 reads CASSLQGPSSYNEQFF. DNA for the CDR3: TGTGCCAGCAGCTTGCAGGGCCCGAGCTCCTACAATGAGCAGTTCTTC.

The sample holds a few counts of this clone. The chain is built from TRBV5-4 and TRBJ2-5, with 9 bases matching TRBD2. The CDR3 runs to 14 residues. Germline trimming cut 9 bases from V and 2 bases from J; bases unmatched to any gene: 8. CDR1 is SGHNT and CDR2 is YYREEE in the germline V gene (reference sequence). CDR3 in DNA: TGTGCCACCAACGTAGCGGGGGTACAAGAGACCCAGTACTTC. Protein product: CATNVAGVQETQYF.

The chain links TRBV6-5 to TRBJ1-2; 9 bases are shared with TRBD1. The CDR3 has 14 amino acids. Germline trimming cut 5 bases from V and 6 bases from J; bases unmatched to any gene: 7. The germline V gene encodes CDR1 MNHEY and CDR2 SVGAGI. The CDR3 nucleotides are TGTGCCAGCAGTGAAATAGGGACAGGGAATGGCTACACCTTC. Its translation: CASSEIGTGNGYTF.

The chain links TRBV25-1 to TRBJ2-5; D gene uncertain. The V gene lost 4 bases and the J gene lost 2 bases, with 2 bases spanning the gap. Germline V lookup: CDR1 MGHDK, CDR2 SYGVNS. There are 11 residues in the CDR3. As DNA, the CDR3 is TGTGCCAGCAGTGCACAAGAGACCCAGTACTTC. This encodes CASSAQETQYF.

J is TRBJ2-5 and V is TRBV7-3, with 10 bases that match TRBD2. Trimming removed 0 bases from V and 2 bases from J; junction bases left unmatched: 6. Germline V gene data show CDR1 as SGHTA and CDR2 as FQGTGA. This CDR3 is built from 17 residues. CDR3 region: CASSLTGLAEVQETQYF. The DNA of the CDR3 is TGTGCCAGCAGCTTAACCGGACTAGCGGAAGTTCAAGAGACCCAGTACTTC.

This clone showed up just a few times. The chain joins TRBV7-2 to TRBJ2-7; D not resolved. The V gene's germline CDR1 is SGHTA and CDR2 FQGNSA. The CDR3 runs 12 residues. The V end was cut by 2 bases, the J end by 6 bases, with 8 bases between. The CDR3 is CASSLSVGEQYF. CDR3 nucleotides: TGTGCCAGCAGCTTATCGGTCGGCGAGCAGTACTTC.

CDR3 protein: CASSPAQGSYNEQFF. CDR3 DNA: TGTGCCAGCTCACCGGCACAGGGAAGTTACAATGAGCAGTTCTTC. The chain carries TRBV18 and TRBJ2-1; tentatively, D is TRBD1 (6 bases). The V gene's germline CDR1 is KGHSH and CDR2 LQKENI. This CDR3 comprises 15 residues. Deletions cut 3 bases from V and 4 bases from J, with 13 bases between.

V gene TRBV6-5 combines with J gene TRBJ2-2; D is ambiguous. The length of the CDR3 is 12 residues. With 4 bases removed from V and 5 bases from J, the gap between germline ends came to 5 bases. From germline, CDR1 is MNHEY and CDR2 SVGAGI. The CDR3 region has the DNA TGTGCCAGCAGTTGGAGTACCGGGGAGCTGTTTTTT. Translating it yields CASSWSTGELFF.

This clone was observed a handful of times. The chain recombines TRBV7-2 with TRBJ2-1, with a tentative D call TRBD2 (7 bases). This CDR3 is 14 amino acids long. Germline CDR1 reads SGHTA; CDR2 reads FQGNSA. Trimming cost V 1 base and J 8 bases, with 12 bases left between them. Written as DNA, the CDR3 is TGTGCCAGCAGCTTAGAGGGGGGGGGCGATGAGCAGTTCTTC. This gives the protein CASSLEGGGDEQFF.

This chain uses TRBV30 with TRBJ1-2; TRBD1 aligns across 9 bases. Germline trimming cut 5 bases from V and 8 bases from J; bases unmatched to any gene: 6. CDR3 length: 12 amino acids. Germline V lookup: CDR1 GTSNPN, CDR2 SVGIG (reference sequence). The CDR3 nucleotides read TGTGCCTGGGCCGACAGGGGGGGCGGCTACACCTTC. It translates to CAWADRGGGYTF. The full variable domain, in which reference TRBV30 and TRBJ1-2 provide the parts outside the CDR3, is SQTIHQWPATLVQPVGSPLSLECTVEGTSNPNLYWYRQAAGRGLQLLFYSVGIGQISSEVPQNLSASRPQDRQFILSSKKLLLSDSGFYLCAWADRGGGYTFGSGTRLTVV.

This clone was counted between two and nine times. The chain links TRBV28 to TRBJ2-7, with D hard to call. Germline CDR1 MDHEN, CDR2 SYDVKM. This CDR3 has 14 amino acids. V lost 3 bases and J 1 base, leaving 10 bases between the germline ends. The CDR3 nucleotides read TGTGCCAGCAGTTTGTTGACACTTTCCTACGAGCAGTACTTC. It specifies CASSLLTLSYEQYF.

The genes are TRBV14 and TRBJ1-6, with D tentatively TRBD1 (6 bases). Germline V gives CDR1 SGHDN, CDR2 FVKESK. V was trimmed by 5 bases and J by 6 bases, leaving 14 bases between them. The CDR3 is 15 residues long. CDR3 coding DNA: TGTGCCAGCAGCGTCAGGGGCCGCGGTAATTCACCCCTCCACTTT. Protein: CASSVRGRGNSPLHF.

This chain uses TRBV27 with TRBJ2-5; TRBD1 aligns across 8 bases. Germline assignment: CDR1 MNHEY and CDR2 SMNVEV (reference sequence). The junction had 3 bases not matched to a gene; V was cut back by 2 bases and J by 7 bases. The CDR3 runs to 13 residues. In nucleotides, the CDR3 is TGTGCCAGCAGTTTAGGACAGGGTCGGACCCAGTACTTC. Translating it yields CASSLGQGRTQYF.

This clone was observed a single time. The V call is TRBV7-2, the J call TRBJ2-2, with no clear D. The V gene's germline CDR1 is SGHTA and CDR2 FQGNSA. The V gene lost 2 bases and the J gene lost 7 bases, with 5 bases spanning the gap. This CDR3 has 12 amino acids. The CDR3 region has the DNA TGTGCCAGCAGCTTACTTCTCGGGGAGCTGTTTTTT. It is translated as CASSLLLGELFF.

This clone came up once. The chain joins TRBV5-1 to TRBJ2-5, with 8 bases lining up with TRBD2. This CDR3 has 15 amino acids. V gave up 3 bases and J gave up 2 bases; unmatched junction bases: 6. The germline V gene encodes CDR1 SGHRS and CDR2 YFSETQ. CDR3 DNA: TGCGCCAGCAGCTGGCGGTTAGCGGGGCAAGAGACCCAGTACTTC. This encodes CASSWRLAGQETQYF.

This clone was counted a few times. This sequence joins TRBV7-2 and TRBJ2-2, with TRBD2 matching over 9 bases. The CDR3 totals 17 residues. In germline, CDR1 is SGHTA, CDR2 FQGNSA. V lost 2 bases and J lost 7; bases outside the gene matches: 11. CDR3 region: CASSLLAGWFFGGELFF. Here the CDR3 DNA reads TGTGCCAGCAGCTTACTAGCGGGGTGGTTTTTCGGCGGGGAGCTGTTTTTT.

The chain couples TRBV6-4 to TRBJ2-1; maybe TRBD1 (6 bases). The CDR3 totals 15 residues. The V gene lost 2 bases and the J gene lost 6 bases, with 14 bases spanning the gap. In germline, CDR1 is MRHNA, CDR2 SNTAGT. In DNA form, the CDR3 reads TGTGCCAGCAGTGACCTTACAGGGTCTGGCAATGAGCAGTTCTTC. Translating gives CASSDLTGSGNEQFF.